These 10 T cell receptor beta chains were all obtained from the same sample, sequenced in a study of breast tumors, draining lymph nodes, adjacent tissues. Breast cancer patients provided tissue from their axillary draining lymph nodes. Each CDR3 protein gets one entry after TCRdb re-called the multiplex PCR reads with MiXCR. The sample lists about 180,000 distinct CDR3 sequences, 33% seen once, with around 3.5% in the top ten. Specimen: axillary lymph node tissue. These receptors originate from a female donor with breast cancer. Some clones in this sample may be carry-over from other donors' samples.

Regarding this clonotype: The conserved phenylalanine or tryptophan normally closing the CDR3 is absent here, so this likely arose from a read error. The V call is TRBV2, the J call TRBJ2-7; D may be TRBD1 or TRBD2 (5 bases each). The germline V gene has CDR1 SNHLY and CDR2 FYNNEI. This CDR3 comprises 14 residues. CDR3 region: CASSVEGVRGEQYC. Here the CDR3 DNA reads TGCGCCAGCAGTGTAGAGGGTGTGAGGGGCGAGCAGTACTGC.

This clonotype was recorded many times. This chain links TRBV2 with TRBJ2-2; D is perhaps TRBD2 (5 bases). The CDR3 totals 13 residues. The germline CDR1 and CDR2 sequences are SNHLY and FYNNEI. V shed 8 bases and J shed 1 base, with 8 bases lying between them. The CDR3 is CASGRENTGELFF. CDR3 sequence (DNA): TGTGCCAGCGGGAGAGAGAACACCGGGGAGCTGTTTTTT.

V gene TRBV29-1 combines with J gene TRBJ1-4; 11 nucleotides line up with TRBD1. Germline trimming cut 7 bases from V and 7 bases from J; bases unmatched to any gene: 11. The CDR3 runs to 15 residues. CDR1 is SQVTM, CDR2 ANQGSEA, per germline. In DNA form, the CDR3 reads TGCAGCGGCCGGACAGGGGGCGGTATAGGTGAAAAACTGTTTTTT. Its translation is CSGRTGGGIGEKLFF.

The CDR3 reads CSARDPAGTQYF. The CDR3, as DNA: TGCAGTGCTAGAGATCCGGCCGGAACCCAGTACTTC. This chain connects TRBV20-1 to TRBJ2-5; no definite D call. Germline CDR1 and CDR2: DFQATT and SNEGSKA (reference sequence). V was clipped by 0 bases and J by 8 bases, with 10 bases between them. The CDR3 totals 12 residues.

This clonotype was found many times. The genes are TRBV11-2 and TRBJ2-3; unclear D gene. Germline CDR1 reads SGHAT; CDR2 reads FQNNGV. The CDR3 consists of 16 residues. Trimming pared 2 bases from V and 4 bases from J, leaving 16 bases between. For the CDR3, the DNA is TGTGCCAGCAGCTTAAAGACAACTCCGCCAGCAGATACGCAGTATTTT. It specifies CASSLKTTPPADTQYF.

This clonotype was seen many times. This chain connects TRBV30 to TRBJ2-5, with D perhaps TRBD2 (5 bases). This CDR3 region has 14 residues. In germline, CDR1 is GTSNPN, CDR2 SVGIG (reference sequence). Deletions cut 3 bases from V and 4 bases from J, with 15 bases between. The CDR3 spells CAWSTPGWGETQYF. The CDR3 DNA follows: TGTGCCTGGAGCACTCCGGGGTGGGGAGAGACCCAGTACTTC.

The chain recombines TRBV7-9 with TRBJ1-1; 8 bases map to TRBD1. Trimming removed 6 bases from V and 6 bases from J; junction bases left unmatched: 3. Looked up from germline, CDR1 is SEHNR and CDR2 is FQNEAQ (reference sequence). This CDR3 has 12 amino acids. The CDR3 DNA reads TGTGCCAGCAGTTCGGGACAGGCTGAAGCTTTCTTT. Translating it yields CASSSGQAEAFF. The full variable domain, completed using reference TRBV7-9 and TRBJ1-1, is DTGVSQNPRHKITKRGQNVTFRCDPISEHNRLYWYRQTLGQGPEFLTYFQNEAQLEKSRLLSDRFSAERPKGSFSTLEIQRTEQGDSAMYLCASSSGQAEAFFGQGTRLTVV.

This clonotype came up many times. This chain links TRBV7-9 with TRBJ2-3; 11 bases line up with TRBD2. The germline CDR1 and CDR2 sequences are SEHNR and FQNEAQ (reference sequence). V lost 3 bases, J lost 11 bases, and 7 bases stayed unmatched. The CDR3 extends over 14 amino acids. CDR3 in amino acids: CASSFITSGSGQYF. DNA of the CDR3: TGTGCCAGCAGCTTTATCACTAGCGGGAGTGGGCAGTATTTT.

The J gene is TRBJ2-5, the V gene TRBV6-5; weak D call: TRBD2 (5 bases). CDR3 length equals 17 residues. Germline CDR1 and CDR2: MNHEY and SVGAGI. Trimming pared 3 bases from V and 7 bases from J, leaving 24 bases between. The CDR3 here is CASSYHQLGETGGTQYF. The CDR3, as DNA: TGTGCCAGCAGTTATCATCAGCTTGGGGAGACCGGCGGGACCCAGTACTTC.

V and J are TRBV9 and TRBJ1-1; D ambiguous. Germline V gene data show CDR1 as SGDLS and CDR2 as YYNGEE. Trimming took off 5 bases at V and 5 bases at J, with 22 bases between the two ends. This CDR3 spans 16 amino acids. The CDR3 reads CASSYKAGWSGTEAFF. In DNA, the CDR3 is TGTGCCAGCAGTTACAAGGCCGGTTGGAGTGGGACTGAAGCTTTCTTT. The variable domain in full, completed from reference TRBV9 and TRBJ1-1, reads DSGVTQTPKHLITATGQRVTLRCSPRSGDLSVYWYQQSLDQGLQFLIQYYNGEERAKGNILERFSAQQFPDLHSELNLSSLELGDSALYFCASSYKAGWSGTEAFFGQGTRLTVV.